These T cell receptor beta chains were read from a single sample in a study of shared clonotypes between healthy human individuals. Using immunoSEQ multiplex PCR, the repertoire was profiled, and TCRdb retains in-frame clones only, with some absent. The profile covers 2.3 million or so clones, with more than 85% appearing a single time and about 0.39% taken by the ten largest. The sequenced sample was naive CD4+ T cells from PBMCs. These receptor sequences come from a man younger than 35 in good health. Some clones in this sample may be carry-over from other donors' samples. Both conserved end residues are part of each CDR3. A D gene is named only where the DNA matches it firmly. Some rows mark clone size as missing; the rest say once, few, many or name a class of expanded clone.

v_call: TRBV28
cdr3_length: 10
clone_size: -
j_call: TRBJ1-5
d_call: -
cdr3_aa: CASGRKPQHF
cdr3_nt: TGTGCCAGCGGGAGGAAGCCCCAGCATTTT

v_call: TRBV6-1
cdr3_length: 15
clone_size: -
j_call: TRBJ1-1
d_call: TRBD1
cdr3_aa: CASSAYSQGGTEAFF
cdr3_nt: TGTGCCAGCAGTGCGTATTCCCAGGGGGGTACTGAAGCTTTCTTT

v_call: TRBV7-2
cdr3_length: 12
clone_size: -
j_call: TRBJ1-2
d_call: -
cdr3_aa: CASSLIRYGYTF
cdr3_nt: TGTGCCAGCAGCTTAATCCGCTATGGCTACACCTTC

v_call: TRBV4-1
cdr3_length: 14
clone_size: -
j_call: TRBJ2-5
d_call: -
cdr3_aa: CASSRTGTQETQYF
cdr3_nt: TGCGCCAGCAGCCGTACCGGGACCCAAGAGACCCAGTACTTC

v_call: TRBV5-1
cdr3_length: 14
clone_size: -
j_call: TRBJ2-7
d_call: -
cdr3_aa: CASSVGAQGNEQYF
cdr3_nt: TGCGCCAGCAGCGTAGGGGCCCAGGGGAACGAGCAGTACTTC

v_call: TRBV7-2
cdr3_length: 13
clone_size: once
j_call: TRBJ2-1
d_call: -
cdr3_aa: CASSPHPGQEQFF
cdr3_nt: TGTGCCAGCAGCCCCCACCCCGGACAGGAGCAGTTCTTC

v_call: TRBV6-1
cdr3_length: 14
clone_size: -
j_call: TRBJ2-6
d_call: -
cdr3_aa: CASRATAGANVLTF
cdr3_nt: TGTGCCAGCAGAGCAACGGCTGGGGCCAACGTCCTGACTTTC

v_call: TRBV6-1
cdr3_length: 12
clone_size: -
j_call: TRBJ1-2
d_call: -
cdr3_aa: CASSEASWGYTF
cdr3_nt: TGTGCCAGCAGTGAGGCTTCGTGGGGCTACACCTTC

v_call: TRBV4-2
cdr3_length: 15
clone_size: -
j_call: TRBJ1-2
d_call: TRBD1
cdr3_aa: CASSRRQGLDYGYTF
cdr3_nt: TGTGCCAGCAGCCGCCGACAGGGGCTAGACTATGGCTACACCTTC

v_call: TRBV27
cdr3_length: 13
clone_size: -
j_call: TRBJ2-3
d_call: TRBD1
cdr3_aa: CASRVTGVGTQYF
cdr3_nt: TGTGCCAGCAGGGTTACAGGGGTGGGTACGCAGTATTTT

v_call: TRBV25-1
cdr3_length: 13
clone_size: -
j_call: TRBJ2-7
d_call: -
cdr3_aa: CASSEVDSYEQYF
cdr3_nt: TGTGCCAGCAGTGAGGTCGACTCCTACGAGCAGTACTTC

v_call: TRBV6-5
cdr3_length: 13
clone_size: -
j_call: TRBJ2-7
d_call: -
cdr3_aa: CASSYVGTYEQYF
cdr3_nt: TGTGCCAGCAGTTACGTGGGGACCTACGAGCAGTACTTC

v_call: TRBV2
cdr3_length: 16
clone_size: -
j_call: TRBJ1-5
d_call: -
cdr3_aa: CASSSRGPLGNQPQHF
cdr3_nt: TGTGCCAGCAGTTCCAGGGGACCCCTAGGCAATCAGCCCCAGCATTTT

v_call: TRBV7-9
cdr3_length: 14
clone_size: -
j_call: TRBJ1-3
d_call: -
cdr3_aa: CASSLGQLGNTIYF
cdr3_nt: TGTGCCAGCAGCCTTGGACAGCTCGGAAACACCATATATTTT

v_call: TRBV6-5
cdr3_length: 12
clone_size: -
j_call: TRBJ2-5
d_call: TRBD2
cdr3_aa: CATLSSGETQYF
cdr3_nt: TGTGCCACATTGTCTAGCGGAGAGACCCAGTACTTC

v_call: TRBV19
cdr3_length: 13
clone_size: once
j_call: TRBJ1-2
d_call: TRBD1
cdr3_aa: CASTLGQNYGYTF
cdr3_nt: TGTGCCAGTACCCTGGGACAGAACTATGGCTACACCTTC

v_call: TRBV6-5
cdr3_length: 14
clone_size: -
j_call: TRBJ2-7
d_call: -
cdr3_aa: CASKGGAFSYEQYF
cdr3_nt: TGTGCCAGCAAGGGGGGGGCGTTCTCCTACGAGCAGTACTTC

v_call: TRBV4-1
cdr3_length: 13
clone_size: -
j_call: TRBJ1-3
d_call: -
cdr3_aa: CASSQEDLKTIYF
cdr3_nt: TGCGCCAGCAGCCAAGAGGATTTAAAGACCATATATTTT

v_call: TRBV7-6
cdr3_length: 16
clone_size: -
j_call: TRBJ1-3
d_call: -
cdr3_aa: CASSLGTPSGGNTIYF
cdr3_nt: TGTGCCAGCAGCTTGGGGACACCCTCCGGAGGAAACACCATATATTTT

v_call: TRBV28
cdr3_length: 15
clone_size: -
j_call: TRBJ1-2
d_call: -
cdr3_aa: CASSLSSGLTYGYTF
cdr3_nt: TGTGCCAGCAGTTTATCCTCAGGGCTTACCTATGGCTACACCTTC

v_call: TRBV28
cdr3_length: 14
clone_size: -
j_call: TRBJ2-7
d_call: -
cdr3_aa: CASTPSRGAYEQYF
cdr3_nt: TGTGCCAGCACTCCAAGCAGAGGGGCCTACGAGCAGTACTTC

v_call: TRBV19
cdr3_length: 13
clone_size: -
j_call: TRBJ1-5
d_call: -
cdr3_aa: CASSKDGNQPQHF
cdr3_nt: TGTGCCAGTAGTAAGGACGGCAATCAGCCCCAGCATTTT

v_call: TRBV5-1
cdr3_length: 19
clone_size: -
j_call: TRBJ2-3
d_call: TRBD2
cdr3_aa: CASSLIRSSGPQRTDTQYF
cdr3_nt: TGCGCCAGCAGCTTGATAAGGTCTAGCGGGCCTCAGCGGACGGATACGCAGTATTTT

v_call: TRBV5-1
cdr3_length: 15
clone_size: -
j_call: TRBJ2-2
d_call: -
cdr3_aa: CASSQTTGATGELFF
cdr3_nt: TGCGCCAGCAGCCAAACCACCGGGGCCACCGGGGAGCTGTTTTTT

v_call: TRBV25-1
cdr3_length: 17
clone_size: once
j_call: TRBJ2-7
d_call: TRBD2
cdr3_aa: CASSELGGQLSSYEQYF
cdr3_nt: TGTGCCAGCAGTGAATTGGGAGGGCAGCTGAGCTCCTACGAGCAGTACTTC

v_call: TRBV7-2
cdr3_length: 15
clone_size: -
j_call: TRBJ2-1
d_call: TRBD1
cdr3_aa: CASKHQGAPYNEQFF
cdr3_nt: TGTGCCAGCAAACATCAGGGGGCACCCTACAATGAGCAGTTCTTC

v_call: TRBV6-5
cdr3_length: 14
clone_size: -
j_call: TRBJ1-2
d_call: TRBD1
cdr3_aa: CASSKDRGAYGYTF
cdr3_nt: TGTGCCAGCAGTAAGGACAGGGGGGCCTATGGCTACACCTTC

v_call: TRBV2
cdr3_length: 12
clone_size: few
j_call: TRBJ1-1
d_call: -
cdr3_aa: CARTVKNTEAFF
cdr3_nt: TGTGCCAGGACAGTCAAGAACACTGAAGCTTTCTTT

v_call: TRBV2
cdr3_length: 16
clone_size: -
j_call: TRBJ1-2
d_call: TRBD1
cdr3_aa: CASSSVGGTVRYGYTF
cdr3_nt: TGTGCCAGCAGCTCAGTGGGTGGGACAGTTCGCTATGGCTACACCTTC

v_call: TRBV15
cdr3_length: 13
clone_size: -
j_call: TRBJ2-7
d_call: -
cdr3_aa: CATSRGGGAEQYF
cdr3_nt: TGTGCCACCAGCAGAGGTGGGGGGGCCGAGCAGTACTTC

v_call: TRBV12-5
cdr3_length: 17
clone_size: -
j_call: TRBJ2-2
d_call: TRBD2
cdr3_aa: CASGLGLAGANTGELFF
cdr3_nt: TGTGCTAGTGGTTTGGGATTAGCGGGAGCAAACACCGGGGAGCTGTTTTTT

v_call: TRBV15
cdr3_length: 15
clone_size: -
j_call: TRBJ1-3
d_call: TRBD1
cdr3_aa: CATSTPGQRSHTIYF
cdr3_nt: TGTGCCACCAGCACACCGGGACAGCGAAGCCACACCATATATTTT

v_call: TRBV21-1
cdr3_length: 17
clone_size: -
j_call: TRBJ2-5
d_call: -
cdr3_aa: CASSTGLAGGRQETQYF
cdr3_nt: TGTGCCAGCAGCACTGGACTAGCGGGAGGGCGGCAAGAGACCCAGTACTTC

v_call: TRBV19
cdr3_length: 13
clone_size: -
j_call: TRBJ1-2
d_call: -
cdr3_aa: CATTSGGVTGYTF
cdr3_nt: TGTGCCACCACCTCGGGGGGCGTAACTGGCTACACCTTC

v_call: TRBV18
cdr3_length: 14
clone_size: once
j_call: TRBJ1-1
d_call: -
cdr3_aa: CASSSDIGAPEAFF
cdr3_nt: TGTGCCAGCTCATCTGACATCGGGGCGCCTGAAGCTTTCTTT

v_call: TRBV6-1
cdr3_length: 16
clone_size: -
j_call: TRBJ2-7
d_call: TRBD2
cdr3_aa: CASSEEGTSGSYEQYF
cdr3_nt: TGTGCCAGCAGTGAAGAGGGGACTAGCGGGAGCTACGAGCAGTACTTC